The present entry profiles one TCR beta chain with its context. This specimen belongs to a study of tumour-infiltrating T cells in Burkitt lymphoma. CDR3 length equals 14 residues. V was pared by 0 bases and J by 10 bases, with 16 bases between. Per germline, CDR1 SGHNT and CDR2 YYREEE (reference sequence). The data were produced by immunoSEQ multiplex PCR, yet TCRdb's version contains in-frame clones alone and is incomplete. The profile shows tens of thousands of clones, roughly 30% of them singletons. The sequence came from a human donor with Burkitt lymphoma. The chain carries TRBV5-4 and TRBJ2-5; D may be TRBD2 (6 bases). Sequences were obtained from tumor tissue. This CDR3 is CASSLDGTQAHQYF. CDR3 in DNA: TGTGCCAGCAGCTTGGACGGGACTCAAGCCCACCAGTACTTC.